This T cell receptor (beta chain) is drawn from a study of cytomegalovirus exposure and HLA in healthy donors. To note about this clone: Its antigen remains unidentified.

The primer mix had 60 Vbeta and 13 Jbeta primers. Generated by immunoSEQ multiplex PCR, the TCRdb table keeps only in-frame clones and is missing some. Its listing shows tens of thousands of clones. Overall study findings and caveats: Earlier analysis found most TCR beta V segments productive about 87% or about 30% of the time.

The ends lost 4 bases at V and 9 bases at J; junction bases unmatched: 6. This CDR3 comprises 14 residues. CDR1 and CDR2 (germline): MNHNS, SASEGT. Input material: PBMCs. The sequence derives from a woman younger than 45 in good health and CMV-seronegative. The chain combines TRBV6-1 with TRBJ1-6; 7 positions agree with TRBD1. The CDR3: CASSGQGEGSPLHF. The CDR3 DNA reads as TGTGCCAGCAGTGGACAGGGTGAGGGTTCACCCCTCCACTTT.